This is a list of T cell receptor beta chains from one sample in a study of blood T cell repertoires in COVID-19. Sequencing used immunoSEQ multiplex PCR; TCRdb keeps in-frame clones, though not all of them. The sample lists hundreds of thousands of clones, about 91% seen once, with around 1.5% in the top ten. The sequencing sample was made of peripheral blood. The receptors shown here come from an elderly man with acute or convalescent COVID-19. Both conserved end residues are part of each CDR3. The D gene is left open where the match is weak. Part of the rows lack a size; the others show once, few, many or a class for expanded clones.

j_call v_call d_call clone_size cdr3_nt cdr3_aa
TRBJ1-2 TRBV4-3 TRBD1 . TGCGCCAGCAGCCTCAGGGCAGGGGGCAACTATGGCTACACCTTC CASSLRAGGNYGYTF
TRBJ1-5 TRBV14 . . TGTGCCAGCAGCCAAGTAAGGGACGGCGGGAAGCATTTT CASSQVRDGGKHF
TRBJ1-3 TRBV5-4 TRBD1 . TGTGCCAGCAGCCCCCAGACAGGGGCGGGAAACACCATATATTTT CASSPQTGAGNTIYF
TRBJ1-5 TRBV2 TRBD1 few TGTGCCAGCAGTTTTAGGACAGGGCTTAGGGATCAGCCCCAGCATTTT CASSFRTGLRDQPQHF
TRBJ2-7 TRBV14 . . TGTGCCAGCAGGGAGCTGGCAGGCGGGGAGCAGTACTTC CASRELAGGEQYF
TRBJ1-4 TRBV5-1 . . TGCGCCAGCAGCCTGGGATCGGCAACTAATGAAAAACTGTTTTTT CASSLGSATNEKLFF
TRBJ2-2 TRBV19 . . TGTGCCAGTAAAGGGGCCGGGGAGCTGTTTTTT CASKGAGELFF
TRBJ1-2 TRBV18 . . TGTGCCAGCTCACCACTACCCCAGGGCGGCAACTATGGCTACACCTTC CASSPLPQGGNYGYTF
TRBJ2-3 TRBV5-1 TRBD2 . TGCGCCAGCAGCTTGGATCTTCGGGGTGCGGGGGGTACGCAGTATTTT CASSLDLRGAGGTQYF
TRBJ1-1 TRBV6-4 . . TGTGCCAGCAGTGACCGGACGGGGGAAGCTTTCTTT CASSDRTGEAFF
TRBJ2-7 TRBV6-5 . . TGTGCCAGCAGTTACGCGGCAGGGCGAACCTACGAGCAGTACTTC CASSYAAGRTYEQYF
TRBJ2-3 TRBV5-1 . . TGCGCCAGCAGCTTGGTTGTGGGGGGGCAGACAGATACGCAGTATTTT CASSLVVGGQTDTQYF
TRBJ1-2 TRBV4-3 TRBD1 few TGCGCCAGCAGCCAAGATCCCGCGACAGGGAGGTATGGCTACACCTTC CASSQDPATGRYGYTF
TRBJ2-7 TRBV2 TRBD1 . TGTGCCAGCAGTTGGGACAGCTACGAGCAGTACTTC CASSWDSYEQYF
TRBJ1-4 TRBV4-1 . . TGCGCCAGCAGCCAAGAAGGGGGTCGGGAAAAACTGTTTTTT CASSQEGGREKLFF
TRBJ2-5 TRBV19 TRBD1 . TGTGCCAGTAGTGTTACAGGGGAAACCGAGACCCAGTACTTC CASSVTGETETQYF
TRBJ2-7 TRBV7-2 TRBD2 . TGTGCCAGCAGCTTAGGGCTAGCGGTCTCCTACGAGCAGTACTTC CASSLGLAVSYEQYF
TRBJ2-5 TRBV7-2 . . TGTGCCAGCAGCTTAGCAGGCAGGGGTGGAGAGACCCAGTACTTC CASSLAGRGGETQYF
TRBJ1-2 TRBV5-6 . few TGTGCCAGCAGCTTGGTGGGGGGATATAGTGGCTACACCTTC CASSLVGGYSGYTF
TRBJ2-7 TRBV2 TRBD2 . TGTGCCAGCAGGGCCCTCGGGGGGGGCCCCTACGAGCAGTACTTC CASRALGGGPYEQYF
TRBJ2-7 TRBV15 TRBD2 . TGTGCCACCAGCAGAGATCGGGGGGACTACGAGCAGTACTTC CATSRDRGDYEQYF
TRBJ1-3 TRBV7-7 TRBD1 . TGTGCTAGCAGCTCCAGCGACAGGGGTGGAAACACCATATATTTT CASSSSDRGGNTIYF
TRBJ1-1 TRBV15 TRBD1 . TGTGCCACCAGCAGAGGCGTGAGACAGGGCAGTTGGAACACTGAAGCTTTCTTT CATSRGVRQGSWNTEAFF
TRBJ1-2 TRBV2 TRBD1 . TGTGCCAGCAGTCGGGACAGGGGGGTCGTTAACTATGGCTACACCTTC CASSRDRGVVNYGYTF
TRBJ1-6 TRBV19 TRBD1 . TGTGCCAGTAGTATGGGGGACAGGAGTAATTCACCCCTCCACTTT CASSMGDRSNSPLHF
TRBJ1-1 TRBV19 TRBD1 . TGTGCCAGTAGTATATCACAGGGGACCACTGAAGCTTTCTTT CASSISQGTTEAFF
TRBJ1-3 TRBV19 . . TGTGCCAGTACCTTGAGAGGGGGAACCGGAAACACCATATATTTT CASTLRGGTGNTIYF
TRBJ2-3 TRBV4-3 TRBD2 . TGCGCCAGCAGCCAAGATCCTGGCGGGAGCGGCCTGGATACGCAGTATTTT CASSQDPGGSGLDTQYF
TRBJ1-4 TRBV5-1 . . TGCGCCAGCAGCTTTCAGGGAGGACGAGAAAAACTGTTTTTT CASSFQGGREKLFF
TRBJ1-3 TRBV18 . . TGTGCCAGCTCCTCCTCCGTCTCTGGAAACACCATATATTTT CASSSSVSGNTIYF
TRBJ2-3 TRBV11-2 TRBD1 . TGTGCCAGCAGCTCCAGAACAGGGGGCAATACGCAGTATTTT CASSSRTGGNTQYF
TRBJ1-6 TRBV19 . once TGTGCCAGTAGGTCACAGGAAATTAATTCACCCCTCCACTTT CASRSQEINSPLHF
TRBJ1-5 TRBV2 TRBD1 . TGTGCCAGCAGGGAAGGGACAGGAACTTATAGCAATCAGCCCCAGCATTTT CASREGTGTYSNQPQHF
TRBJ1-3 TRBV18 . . TGTGCCAGCTCACCTCAGGGGCCCGGGTCTGGAAACACCATATATTTT CASSPQGPGSGNTIYF
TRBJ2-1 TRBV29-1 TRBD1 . TGCAGCGCCGCAGGGGGCGGGATGCTAGATGAGCAGTTCTTC CSAAGGGMLDEQFF
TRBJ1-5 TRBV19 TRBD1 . TGTGCCAGTAGTGCTTACAGGGGGAGCAATCAGCCCCAGCATTTT CASSAYRGSNQPQHF
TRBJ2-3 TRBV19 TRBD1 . TGTGCCAGTAGTAGGGACAGGGTGGGCACAGATACGCAGTATTTT CASSRDRVGTDTQYF
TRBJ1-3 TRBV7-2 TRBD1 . TGTGCCAGCAGCTCCTACGGACAGGCGGCAGGAAACACCATATATTTT CASSSYGQAAGNTIYF
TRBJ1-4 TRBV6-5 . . TGTGCCAGCAGTTACTCCTGGGCGGGAAATGAAAAACTGTTTTTT CASSYSWAGNEKLFF
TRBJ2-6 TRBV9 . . TGTGCCAGCAGCCCTTCGGGTAGCCAGAGCTCTGGGGCCAACGTCCTGACTTTC CASSPSGSQSSGANVLTF
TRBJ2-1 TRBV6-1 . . TGTGCCAGCAGTGAATGGGGGCAGTCCTACAATGAGCAGTTCTTC CASSEWGQSYNEQFF
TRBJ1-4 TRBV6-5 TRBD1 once TGTGCCAGCAGTTACAGACAGGGTCAAGAAAAACTGTTTTTT CASSYRQGQEKLFF